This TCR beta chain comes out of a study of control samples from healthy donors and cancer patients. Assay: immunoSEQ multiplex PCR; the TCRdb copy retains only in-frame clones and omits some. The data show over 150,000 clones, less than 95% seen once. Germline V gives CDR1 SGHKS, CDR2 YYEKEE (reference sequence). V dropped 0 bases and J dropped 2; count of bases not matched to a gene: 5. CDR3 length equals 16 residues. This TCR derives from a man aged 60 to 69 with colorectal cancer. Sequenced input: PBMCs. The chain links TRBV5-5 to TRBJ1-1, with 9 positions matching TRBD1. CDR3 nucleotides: TGTGCCAGCAGCTTGGCAGGACAGGGGATTAACACTGAAGCTTTCTTT. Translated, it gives CASSLAGQGINTEAFF.